What follows is one T cell receptor beta chain and its context. Its antigen target is currently unknown. No base quality information exists; no much larger clone differs at one position. The donors were healthy, HIV-negative adults who had no recently reported acute infections or vaccinations. Every donor was a Caucasian adult living in Nashville, Tennessee, USA. CD4+ T cells were enriched through magnetic negative selection, after which naive cells were positively selected on CD45RA and the remaining negative fraction served as the memory subset. Blood was obtained by leukapheresis, after which PBMCs were separated by Ficoll-Histopaque density gradient centrifugation and cryopreserved in liquid nitrogen vapor phase. Analytical flow cytometry was used to check the purity and quantity of every magnetically sorted T cell population. Each sorted fraction had its genomic DNA isolated and then quantified by UV absorbance on a Nanodrop 2000c.

Using the deep immunoSEQ assay, TCR CDR3 regions were amplified from genomic DNA by multiplex PCR. Extracted genomic DNA from each cell subset was distributed evenly across all wells of several immunoSEQ 96-well plates, and each plate was treated as a replicate. For sorted subsets, each replicate PCR was loaded with roughly 190 ng genomic DNA, equivalent to 25,000 to 35,000 T cell genomes. Purified libraries were measured with a Qubit 3.0 fluorometer, size-checked on a Bioanalyzer 2100, and measured again with the KAPA Library Quantification kit. Each immunoSEQ 96-well plate was sequenced on its own single-read 150-cycle Illumina NextSeq 550 flow cell. Per the source publication's procedure: The immunoSEQ output contained only junctional sequences without quality scores, so filtering could not match that applied to full-length reads. Sequences were annotated with PyIR, a Python wrapper for IgBLAST v1.9, using IMGT germline references to assign V/J genes and CDR3. Any read was removed if the V/J assignment was weak (E-value above 1e-6), the CDR3 was missing, or the read contained stop codons, out-of-frame junctions, or ambiguous translated residues. V3J clonotypes were defined as sequences sharing an identical inferred V gene, J gene, and CDR3 amino acid sequence. The percentage overlap between two repertoires was calculated by dividing the number of shared unique clonotypes by the size of the smaller repertoire. Repertoire richness was assessed with RTK rarefaction, the Chao1 estimator, and Recon v2.1 estimates of unobserved clonotypes. For all TCRbeta clonotypes obtained by the gDNA method from four donors, generation probabilities were computed with OLGA. The immuneACCESS repertoire file appears here via TCRdb, limited to in-frame rearrangements. These files lack a portion of the clones; in checked studies, under half of the deficit traces to unresolved V genes, and the cause of the others is not known. The V and J calls and clone size come from that table; D and trimming were worked out from the DNA. This sample holds 2 million to 2.5 million clones; approximately 93% were observed only once. Jointly, the top ten make up approximately 0.37% of the sample.

This sample stems from a study of shared clonotypes between healthy human individuals (dated by TCRdb to 2019 to 2021). A note on the overall study: The cohort comprised two women and a few men aged 18 to 49 years. For each donor, CD4 naive and CD4 memory were each run on three plates, CD8 naive on two plates, and CD8 memory on one plate. To estimate repertoire size and how much clonotypes are shared between individuals, the study performed deep sequencing of blood TCR repertoires from a few healthy adults. To increase sequencing depth and limit assay-specific biases, TCR repertoire library preparation and sequencing were carried out by different laboratories using diverse techniques. Each donor's leukapheresis produced roughly between about 0.9 and 9.5 billion PBMCs.

Germline trimming amounts to 10 bases on V and 5 bases on J, with 8 as the count of junction bases outside the gene matches. The germline V gene specifies MDHEN as CDR1 and SYDVKM as CDR2. The CDR3 runs 13 amino acids, cysteine and phenylalanine included. The sequence is cut down to CDR3 DNA, 39 bases in frame from base 1. Here is what the overall study found, with its caveats: Because the study included a small number of donors, the genetic and exposure-history diversity represented was limited. Roughly 5.2% of naive CD4, around 3.5% of naive CD8, approximately 2% of memory CD4, and around 0.4% of memory CD8 clonotypes were shared across a few donors. Estimated clonotype richness was generally larger for naive than for memory subsets. Based on pairwise subsampling, the degree of clonotype sharing among donors was expected to be affected by sequencing depth. Higher generation probabilities were observed for clonotypes shared by all four sorted-subset donors than for non-shared clonotypes. Incomplete sequencing was indicated by rarefaction of sorted-subset datasets, despite the large sequencing depth. Sampling was limited to blood, and TCR repertoires in tissue likely differ from TCR repertoires in blood.

This sequence was found in a man in his late teens or twenties in good health. Some clones in this sample may be carry-over from other donors' samples. The source material was naive CD4+ T cells from PBMCs. The cell subset or site tag for this specimen amounts to: CD45RA+ positively selected. Here the chain combines TRBV28 and TRBJ1-5; the central 7 bases match TRBD1. The CDR3 loop reads CATVRDRDQPQHF. The nucleotide sequence is given as TGTGCCACTGTCCGGGACAGAGATCAGCCCCAGCATTTT.